Shown below are 12 T cell receptor beta chains from a single sample sequenced in a study of blood T cell repertoires in COVID-19. Method: immunoSEQ multiplex PCR; TCRdb's copy keeps in-frame clones and lacks some. The sample lists fewer than 500,000 clones; roughly 87% were seen once. The sequenced material came from PBMCs or T cells enriched from blood (not recorded which). These receptors came from a young woman who had recovered from COVID-19.

The gene calls are TRBV30 and TRBJ2-7; the match to TRBD2 covers 7 bases. The germline CDR1 and CDR2 sequences are GTSNPN and SVGIG (reference sequence). Unmatched junction bases numbered 10, after V lost 3 bases and J lost 5 bases. The CDR3 loop spans 14 amino acids. The CDR3 loop reads CAWSHQGAGDEQYF. As DNA, the CDR3 is TGTGCCTGGAGCCATCAGGGTGCGGGGGACGAGCAGTACTTC.

The chain is built from TRBV11-2 and TRBJ1-2; 9 bases are a match to TRBD1. Germline-derived CDR1 and CDR2 are SGHAT and FQNNGV. V was pared by 1 base and J by 6 bases, with 9 bases of the junction left unmatched. This CDR3 has 16 residues. CDR3 in amino acids: CASSLVGRTGVHGYTF. The DNA of the CDR3 is TGTGCCAGCAGCTTAGTAGGCAGGACAGGGGTTCATGGCTACACCTTC. Together with reference TRBV11-2 and TRBJ1-2, the CDR3 gives the full variable domain: EAGVAQSPRYKIIEKRQSVAFWCNPISGHATLYWYQQILGQGPKLLIQFQNNGVVDDSQLPKDRFSAERLKGVDSTLKIQPAKLEDSAVYLCASSLVGRTGVHGYTFGSGTRLTVV.

This clone was recorded a few times. The rearrangement joins TRBV14 to TRBJ1-6, with 9 bases that match TRBD1. V gave up 3 bases and J gave up 4 bases; unmatched junction bases: 4. The CDR3 has 16 residues. CDR1 SGHDN and CDR2 FVKESK come from the germline V gene. CDR3 sequence (DNA): TGTGCCAGCAGCCATTGGGGACAGGGATATAATTCACCCCTCCACTTT. Translated: CASSHWGQGYNSPLHF.

This chain joins TRBV4-1 and TRBJ1-5, with TRBD1 matching over 11 bases. Looked up from germline, CDR1 is MGHRA and CDR2 is YSYEKL. The CDR3 runs 18 residues. The junction had 14 bases not matched to a gene; V was cut back by 4 bases and J by 6 bases. The CDR3 loop is CASSRSLEGQGGSQPQHF. Written as DNA, the CDR3 is TGCGCCAGCAGCCGAAGTCTAGAGGGACAGGGGGGAAGTCAGCCCCAGCATTTT.

V is TRBV5-1 and J is TRBJ1-4; TRBD1 might be the D (6 bases). This CDR3 region has 15 residues. Germline lookup yields CDR1 SGHRS and CDR2 YFSETQ. Trimming removed 5 bases from V and 4 bases from J, with 15 bases in between. CDR3 region: CASSPWTEDNEKLFF. Written as DNA, the CDR3 is TGCGCCAGCAGTCCCTGGACAGAAGATAATGAAAAACTGTTTTTT.

A few counts support this clone. The CDR3 is CASIGPGEKLFF. The CDR3 DNA is TGTGCCAGCATCGGACCGGGAGAAAAACTGTTTTTT. The chain couples TRBV2 to TRBJ1-4; D not resolved. Germline V gives CDR1 SNHLY, CDR2 FYNNEI. Trimming stripped 7 bases from V and 8 bases from J, with 11 bases between. The CDR3 contains 12 residues.

V gene TRBV6-6 combines with J gene TRBJ1-5; D is uncertain. CDR1 is MNHNY, CDR2 SVGAGI, per germline (reference sequence). V was shortened by 5 bases and J by 1 base, with 9 bases between the two germline ends. The CDR3 contains 14 residues. CDR3: CASSLEGSNQPQHF. The CDR3 DNA follows: TGTGCCAGCAGTCTAGAGGGAAGCAATCAGCCCCAGCATTTT.

This clone was seen just once. The chain uses TRBV27 and TRBJ2-6, with D perhaps matching TRBD1 (5 bases). The CDR3 totals 14 residues. Germline loops: CDR1 MNHEY, CDR2 SMNVEV (reference sequence). Trimming took off 4 bases at V and 2 bases at J, with 6 bases between the two ends. CDR3: CASSSGPGANVLTF. The CDR3 DNA follows: TGTGCCAGCAGTTCAGGGCCTGGGGCCAACGTCCTGACTTTC.

This chain connects TRBV5-1 to TRBJ1-2; D is undetermined. The CDR3 spans 13 residues. CDR1 is SGHRS, CDR2 YFSETQ, per germline. V shed 0 bases and J shed 8 bases, with 11 bases lying between them. DNA of the CDR3: TGCGCCAGCAGCTTGGCCTCGGGTAACGGCTACACCTTC. Translation gives CASSLASGNGYTF.

The V and J genes are TRBV11-2 and TRBJ1-4, with D possibly matching TRBD1 (5 bases). Looked up from germline, CDR1 is SGHAT and CDR2 is FQNNGV. V was cut by 5 bases and J by 4 bases, with 17 bases left in between. The CDR3 runs 16 residues. The DNA for the CDR3 is TGTGCCAGCAGCCGCGGTTATGGGCAGGGTAATGAAAAACTGTTTTTT. It codes for CASSRGYGQGNEKLFF.

This chain uses TRBV7-6 with TRBJ2-5; D might be TRBD2 (7 bases). The CDR3 covers 15 residues. With 5 bases removed from V and 5 bases from J, the gap between germline ends came to 18 bases. Looked up from germline, CDR1 is SGHVS and CDR2 is FNYEAQ. As DNA, the CDR3 is TGTGCCAGCAGCCCTTTTGGGGGGGGCTGGGAGACCCAGTACTTC. This sequence encodes CASSPFGGGWETQYF.

The V and J genes are TRBV7-3 and TRBJ1-1; D remains unclear. Germline CDR1 and CDR2: SGHTA and FQGTGA. V was shortened by 8 bases and J by 0 bases, with 10 bases between the two germline ends. The CDR3 is made up of 13 amino acids. The chain's CDR3 is CASGRGMNTEAFF. CDR3 nucleotides: TGTGCCAGCGGACGGGGAATGAACACTGAAGCTTTCTTT.